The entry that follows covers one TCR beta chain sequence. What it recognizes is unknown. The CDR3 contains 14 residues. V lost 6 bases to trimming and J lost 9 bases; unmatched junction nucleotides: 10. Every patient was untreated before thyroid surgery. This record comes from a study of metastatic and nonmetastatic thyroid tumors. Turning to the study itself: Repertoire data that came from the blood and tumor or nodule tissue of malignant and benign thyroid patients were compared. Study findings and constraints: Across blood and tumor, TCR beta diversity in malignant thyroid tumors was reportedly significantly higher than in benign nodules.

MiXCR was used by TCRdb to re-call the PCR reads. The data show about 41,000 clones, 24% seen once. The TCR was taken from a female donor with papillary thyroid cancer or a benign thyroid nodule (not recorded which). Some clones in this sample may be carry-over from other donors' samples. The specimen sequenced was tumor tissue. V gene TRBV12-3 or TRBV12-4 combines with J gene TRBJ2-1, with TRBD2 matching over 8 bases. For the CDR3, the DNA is TGTGCCAGCAGCTCCGGGGGGGGATTCGGTGAGCAGTTCTTC. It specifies CASSSGGGFGEQFF.